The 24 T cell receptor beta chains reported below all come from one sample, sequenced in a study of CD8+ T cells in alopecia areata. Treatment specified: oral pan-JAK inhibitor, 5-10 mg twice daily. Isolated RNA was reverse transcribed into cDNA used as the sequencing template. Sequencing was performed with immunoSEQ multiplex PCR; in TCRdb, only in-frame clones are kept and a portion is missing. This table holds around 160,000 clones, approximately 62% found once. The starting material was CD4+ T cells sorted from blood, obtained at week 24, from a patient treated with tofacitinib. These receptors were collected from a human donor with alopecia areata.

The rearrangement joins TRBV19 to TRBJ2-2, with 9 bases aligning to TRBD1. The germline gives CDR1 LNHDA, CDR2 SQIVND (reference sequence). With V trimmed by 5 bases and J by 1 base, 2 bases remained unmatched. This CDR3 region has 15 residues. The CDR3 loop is CASSAGQGNTGELFF. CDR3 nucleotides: TGTGCCAGTAGTGCGGGACAGGGGAACACCGGGGAGCTGTTTTTT.

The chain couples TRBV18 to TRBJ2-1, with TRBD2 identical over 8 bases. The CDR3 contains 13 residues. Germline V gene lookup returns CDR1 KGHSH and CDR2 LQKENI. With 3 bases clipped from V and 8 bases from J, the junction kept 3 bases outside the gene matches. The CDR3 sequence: CASSPRGGYEQFF. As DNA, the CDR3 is TGTGCCAGCTCACCCCGGGGGGGCTATGAGCAGTTCTTC. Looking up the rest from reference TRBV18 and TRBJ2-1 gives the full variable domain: NAGVMQNPRHLVRRRGQEARLRCSPMKGHSHVYWYRQLPEEGLKFMVYLQKENIIDESGMPKERFSAEFPKEGPSILRIQQVVRGDSAAYFCASSPRGGYEQFFGPGTRLTVL.

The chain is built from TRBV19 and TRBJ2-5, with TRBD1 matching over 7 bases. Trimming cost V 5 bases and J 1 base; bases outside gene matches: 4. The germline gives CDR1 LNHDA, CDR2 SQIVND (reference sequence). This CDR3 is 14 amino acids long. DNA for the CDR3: TGTGCCAGTAGTGACAGGGTCACCCAAGAGACCCAGTACTTC. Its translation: CASSDRVTQETQYF.

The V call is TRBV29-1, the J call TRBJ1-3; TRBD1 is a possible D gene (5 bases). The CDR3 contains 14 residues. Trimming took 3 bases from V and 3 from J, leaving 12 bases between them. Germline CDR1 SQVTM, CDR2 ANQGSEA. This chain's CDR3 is CSVDLGVHGNTIYF. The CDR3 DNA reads TGCAGCGTTGATTTAGGGGTTCATGGAAACACCATATATTTT.

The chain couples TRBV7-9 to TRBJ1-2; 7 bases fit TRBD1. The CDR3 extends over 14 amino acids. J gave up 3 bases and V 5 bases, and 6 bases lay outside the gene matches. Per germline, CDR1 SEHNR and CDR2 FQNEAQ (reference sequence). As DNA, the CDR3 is TGTGCCAGCAGCCCCAAGGGGGCGCACTATGGCTACACCTTC. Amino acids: CASSPKGAHYGYTF. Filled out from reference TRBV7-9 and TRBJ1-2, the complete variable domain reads DTGVSQNPRHKITKRGQNVTFRCDPISEHNRLYWYRQTLGQGPEFLTYFQNEAQLEKSRLLSDRFSAERPKGSFSTLEIQRTEQGDSAMYLCASSPKGAHYGYTFGSGTRLTVV.

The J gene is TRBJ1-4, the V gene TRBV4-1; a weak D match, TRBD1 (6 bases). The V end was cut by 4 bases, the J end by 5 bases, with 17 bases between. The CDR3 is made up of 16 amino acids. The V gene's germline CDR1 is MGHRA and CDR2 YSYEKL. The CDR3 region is CASSPLTGLRNEKLFF. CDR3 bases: TGCGCCAGCAGCCCACTTACAGGGCTTAGGAATGAAAAACTGTTTTTT.

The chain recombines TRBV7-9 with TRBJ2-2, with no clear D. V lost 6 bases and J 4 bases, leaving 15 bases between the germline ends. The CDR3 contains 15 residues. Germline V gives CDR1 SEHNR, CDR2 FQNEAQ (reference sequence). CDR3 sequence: CASRLNENPTGELFF. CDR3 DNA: TGTGCCAGCAGATTAAACGAGAATCCCACCGGGGAGCTGTTTTTT. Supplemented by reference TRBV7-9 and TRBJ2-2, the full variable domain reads DTGVSQNPRHKITKRGQNVTFRCDPISEHNRLYWYRQTLGQGPEFLTYFQNEAQLEKSRLLSDRFSAERPKGSFSTLEIQRTEQGDSAMYLCASRLNENPTGELFFGEGSRLTVL.

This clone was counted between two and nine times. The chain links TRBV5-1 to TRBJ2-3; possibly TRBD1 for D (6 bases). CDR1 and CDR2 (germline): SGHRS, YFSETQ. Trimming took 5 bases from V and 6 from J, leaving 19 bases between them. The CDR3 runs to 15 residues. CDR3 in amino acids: CASRRDISRSDTQYF. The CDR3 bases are TGCGCCAGCAGACGGGACATCTCGCGTTCGGATACGCAGTATTTT.

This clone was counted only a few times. This CDR3 reads CASSLRPDGANVLTF. In nucleotides, the CDR3 is TGCGCCAGCAGCTTGAGACCAGATGGGGCCAACGTCCTGACTTTC. This chain uses TRBV5-1 with TRBJ2-6; D gene ambiguous. Trimming left V 1 base short and J 3 bases short, with 8 bases between. Germline V lookup: CDR1 SGHRS, CDR2 YFSETQ. The CDR3 loop spans 15 amino acids.

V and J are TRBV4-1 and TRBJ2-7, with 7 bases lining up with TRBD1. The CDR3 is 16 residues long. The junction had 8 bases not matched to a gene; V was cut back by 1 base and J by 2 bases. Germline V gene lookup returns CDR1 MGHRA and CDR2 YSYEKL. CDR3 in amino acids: CASSQVSGTVPYEQYF. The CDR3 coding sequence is TGCGCCAGCAGCCAAGTTTCCGGGACAGTCCCCTACGAGCAGTACTTC.

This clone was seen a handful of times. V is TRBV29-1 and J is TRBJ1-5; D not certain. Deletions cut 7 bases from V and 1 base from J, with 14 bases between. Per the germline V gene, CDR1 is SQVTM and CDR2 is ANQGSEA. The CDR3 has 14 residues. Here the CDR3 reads CSARNGGSNQPQHF. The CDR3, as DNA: TGCAGCGCCAGAAACGGAGGGAGCAATCAGCCCCAGCATTTT. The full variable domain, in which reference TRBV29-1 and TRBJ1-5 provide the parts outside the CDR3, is SAVISQKPSRDICQRGTSLTIQCQVDSQVTMMFWYRQQPGQSLTLIATANQGSEATYESGFVIDKFPISRPNLTFSTLTVSNMSPEDSSIYLCSARNGGSNQPQHFGDGTRLSIL.

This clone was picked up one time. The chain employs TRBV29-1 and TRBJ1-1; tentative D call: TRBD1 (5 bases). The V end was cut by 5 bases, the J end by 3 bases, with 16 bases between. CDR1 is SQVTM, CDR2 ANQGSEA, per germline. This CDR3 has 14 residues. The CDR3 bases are TGCAGCGTTATGGCAGGGCTCCCCGACACTGAAGCTTTCTTT. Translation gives CSVMAGLPDTEAFF. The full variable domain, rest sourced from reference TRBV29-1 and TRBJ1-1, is SAVISQKPSRDICQRGTSLTIQCQVDSQVTMMFWYRQQPGQSLTLIATANQGSEATYESGFVIDKFPISRPNLTFSTLTVSNMSPEDSSIYLCSVMAGLPDTEAFFGQGTRLTVV.

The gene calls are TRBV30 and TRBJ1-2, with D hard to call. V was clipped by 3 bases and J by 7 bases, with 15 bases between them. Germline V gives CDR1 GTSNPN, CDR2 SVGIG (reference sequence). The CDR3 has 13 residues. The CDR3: CAWSGGWTSGYTF. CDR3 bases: TGTGCCTGGAGCGGCGGATGGACGAGTGGCTACACCTTC. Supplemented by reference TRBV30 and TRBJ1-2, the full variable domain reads SQTIHQWPATLVQPVGSPLSLECTVEGTSNPNLYWYRQAAGRGLQLLFYSVGIGQISSEVPQNLSASRPQDRQFILSSKKLLLSDSGFYLCAWSGGWTSGYTFGSGTRLTVV.

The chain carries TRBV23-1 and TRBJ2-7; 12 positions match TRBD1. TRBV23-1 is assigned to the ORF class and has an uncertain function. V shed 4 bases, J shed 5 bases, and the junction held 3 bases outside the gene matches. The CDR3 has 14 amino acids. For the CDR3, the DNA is TGCGCCAGCAGTCGGGACAGGGGGCTCGACGAGCAGTACTTC. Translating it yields CASSRDRGLDEQYF.

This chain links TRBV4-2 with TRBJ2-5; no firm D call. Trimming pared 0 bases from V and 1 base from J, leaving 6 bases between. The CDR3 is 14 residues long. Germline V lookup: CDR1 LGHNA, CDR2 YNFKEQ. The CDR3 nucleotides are TGTGCCAGCAGCCAAGACGGCACCCAAGAGACCCAGTACTTC. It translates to CASSQDGTQETQYF.

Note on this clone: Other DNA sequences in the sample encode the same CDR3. The CDR3 is CASSRDRQETQYF. The CDR3 DNA is TGTGCCAGCTCACGAGACAGACAAGAGACCCAGTACTTC. The chain employs TRBV18 and TRBJ2-5, with D maybe TRBD1 (5 bases). Germline CDR1 reads KGHSH; CDR2 reads LQKENI. The CDR3 covers 13 residues. With 4 bases removed from V and 2 bases from J, the gap between germline ends came to 8 bases.

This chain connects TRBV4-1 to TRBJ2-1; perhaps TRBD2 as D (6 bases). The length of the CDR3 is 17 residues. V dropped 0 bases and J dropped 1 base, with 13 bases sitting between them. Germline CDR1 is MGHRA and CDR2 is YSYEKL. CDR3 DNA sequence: TGCGCCAGCAGCCAAGAACGAGGAGGGTCGTCCTACAATGAGCAGTTCTTC. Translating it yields CASSQERGGSSYNEQFF.

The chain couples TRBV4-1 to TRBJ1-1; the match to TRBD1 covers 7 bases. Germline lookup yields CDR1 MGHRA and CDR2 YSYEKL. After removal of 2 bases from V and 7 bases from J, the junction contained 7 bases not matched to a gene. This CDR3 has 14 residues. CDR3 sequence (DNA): TGCGCCAGCAGCCAACCGGGACAGCGCATTGAAGCTTTCTTT. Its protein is CASSQPGQRIEAFF.

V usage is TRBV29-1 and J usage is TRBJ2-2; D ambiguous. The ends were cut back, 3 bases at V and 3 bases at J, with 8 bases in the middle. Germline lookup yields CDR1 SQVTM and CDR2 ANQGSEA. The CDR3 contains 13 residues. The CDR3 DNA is TGCAGCGTTGACCCAGGCTACACCGGGGAGCTGTTTTTT. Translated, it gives CSVDPGYTGELFF.

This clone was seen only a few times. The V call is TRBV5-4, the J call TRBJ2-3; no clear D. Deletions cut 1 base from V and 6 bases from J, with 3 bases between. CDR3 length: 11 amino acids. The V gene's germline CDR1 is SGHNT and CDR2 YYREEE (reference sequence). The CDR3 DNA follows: TGTGCCAGCAGCTTGTGGGATACGCAGTATTTT. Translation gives CASSLWDTQYF. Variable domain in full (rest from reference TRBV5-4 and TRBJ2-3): ETGVTQSPTHLIKTRGQQVTLRCSSQSGHNTVSWYQQALGQGPQFIFQYYREEENGRGNFPPRFSGLQFPNYSSELNVNALELDDSALYLCASSLWDTQYFGPGTRLTVL.

CDR3 nucleotides: TGTGCCTGGTCGGGGACTGGGGCCAACGTCCTGACTTTC. It encodes CAWSGTGANVLTF. This chain links TRBV30 with TRBJ2-6; a weak D match, TRBD2 (5 bases). This CDR3 contains 13 residues. CDR1 is GTSNPN and CDR2 is SVGIG in the germline V gene (reference sequence). Trimming stripped 5 bases from V and 2 bases from J, with 7 bases between. The whole variable domain, remainder taken from reference TRBV30 and TRBJ2-6, is SQTIHQWPATLVQPVGSPLSLECTVEGTSNPNLYWYRQAAGRGLQLLFYSVGIGQISSEVPQNLSASRPQDRQFILSSKKLLLSDSGFYLCAWSGTGANVLTFGAGSRLTVL.

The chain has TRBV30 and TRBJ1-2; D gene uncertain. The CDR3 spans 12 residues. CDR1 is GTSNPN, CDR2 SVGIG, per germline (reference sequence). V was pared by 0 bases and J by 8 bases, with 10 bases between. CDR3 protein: CAWSVHVLGYTF. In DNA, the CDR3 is TGTGCCTGGAGTGTACACGTTTTAGGCTACACCTTC.

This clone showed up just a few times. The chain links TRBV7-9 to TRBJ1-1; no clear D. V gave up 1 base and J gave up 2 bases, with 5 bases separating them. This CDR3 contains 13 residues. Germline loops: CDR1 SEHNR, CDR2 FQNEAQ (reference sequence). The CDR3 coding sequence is TGTGCCAGCAGCTTAGGGGCCAACACTGAAGCTTTCTTT. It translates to CASSLGANTEAFF.

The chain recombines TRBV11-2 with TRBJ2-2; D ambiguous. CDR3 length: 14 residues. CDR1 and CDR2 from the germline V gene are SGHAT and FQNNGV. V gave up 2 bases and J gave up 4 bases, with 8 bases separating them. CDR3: CASSLFRTTGELFF. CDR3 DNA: TGTGCCAGCAGCTTATTCAGAACCACCGGGGAGCTGTTTTTT.